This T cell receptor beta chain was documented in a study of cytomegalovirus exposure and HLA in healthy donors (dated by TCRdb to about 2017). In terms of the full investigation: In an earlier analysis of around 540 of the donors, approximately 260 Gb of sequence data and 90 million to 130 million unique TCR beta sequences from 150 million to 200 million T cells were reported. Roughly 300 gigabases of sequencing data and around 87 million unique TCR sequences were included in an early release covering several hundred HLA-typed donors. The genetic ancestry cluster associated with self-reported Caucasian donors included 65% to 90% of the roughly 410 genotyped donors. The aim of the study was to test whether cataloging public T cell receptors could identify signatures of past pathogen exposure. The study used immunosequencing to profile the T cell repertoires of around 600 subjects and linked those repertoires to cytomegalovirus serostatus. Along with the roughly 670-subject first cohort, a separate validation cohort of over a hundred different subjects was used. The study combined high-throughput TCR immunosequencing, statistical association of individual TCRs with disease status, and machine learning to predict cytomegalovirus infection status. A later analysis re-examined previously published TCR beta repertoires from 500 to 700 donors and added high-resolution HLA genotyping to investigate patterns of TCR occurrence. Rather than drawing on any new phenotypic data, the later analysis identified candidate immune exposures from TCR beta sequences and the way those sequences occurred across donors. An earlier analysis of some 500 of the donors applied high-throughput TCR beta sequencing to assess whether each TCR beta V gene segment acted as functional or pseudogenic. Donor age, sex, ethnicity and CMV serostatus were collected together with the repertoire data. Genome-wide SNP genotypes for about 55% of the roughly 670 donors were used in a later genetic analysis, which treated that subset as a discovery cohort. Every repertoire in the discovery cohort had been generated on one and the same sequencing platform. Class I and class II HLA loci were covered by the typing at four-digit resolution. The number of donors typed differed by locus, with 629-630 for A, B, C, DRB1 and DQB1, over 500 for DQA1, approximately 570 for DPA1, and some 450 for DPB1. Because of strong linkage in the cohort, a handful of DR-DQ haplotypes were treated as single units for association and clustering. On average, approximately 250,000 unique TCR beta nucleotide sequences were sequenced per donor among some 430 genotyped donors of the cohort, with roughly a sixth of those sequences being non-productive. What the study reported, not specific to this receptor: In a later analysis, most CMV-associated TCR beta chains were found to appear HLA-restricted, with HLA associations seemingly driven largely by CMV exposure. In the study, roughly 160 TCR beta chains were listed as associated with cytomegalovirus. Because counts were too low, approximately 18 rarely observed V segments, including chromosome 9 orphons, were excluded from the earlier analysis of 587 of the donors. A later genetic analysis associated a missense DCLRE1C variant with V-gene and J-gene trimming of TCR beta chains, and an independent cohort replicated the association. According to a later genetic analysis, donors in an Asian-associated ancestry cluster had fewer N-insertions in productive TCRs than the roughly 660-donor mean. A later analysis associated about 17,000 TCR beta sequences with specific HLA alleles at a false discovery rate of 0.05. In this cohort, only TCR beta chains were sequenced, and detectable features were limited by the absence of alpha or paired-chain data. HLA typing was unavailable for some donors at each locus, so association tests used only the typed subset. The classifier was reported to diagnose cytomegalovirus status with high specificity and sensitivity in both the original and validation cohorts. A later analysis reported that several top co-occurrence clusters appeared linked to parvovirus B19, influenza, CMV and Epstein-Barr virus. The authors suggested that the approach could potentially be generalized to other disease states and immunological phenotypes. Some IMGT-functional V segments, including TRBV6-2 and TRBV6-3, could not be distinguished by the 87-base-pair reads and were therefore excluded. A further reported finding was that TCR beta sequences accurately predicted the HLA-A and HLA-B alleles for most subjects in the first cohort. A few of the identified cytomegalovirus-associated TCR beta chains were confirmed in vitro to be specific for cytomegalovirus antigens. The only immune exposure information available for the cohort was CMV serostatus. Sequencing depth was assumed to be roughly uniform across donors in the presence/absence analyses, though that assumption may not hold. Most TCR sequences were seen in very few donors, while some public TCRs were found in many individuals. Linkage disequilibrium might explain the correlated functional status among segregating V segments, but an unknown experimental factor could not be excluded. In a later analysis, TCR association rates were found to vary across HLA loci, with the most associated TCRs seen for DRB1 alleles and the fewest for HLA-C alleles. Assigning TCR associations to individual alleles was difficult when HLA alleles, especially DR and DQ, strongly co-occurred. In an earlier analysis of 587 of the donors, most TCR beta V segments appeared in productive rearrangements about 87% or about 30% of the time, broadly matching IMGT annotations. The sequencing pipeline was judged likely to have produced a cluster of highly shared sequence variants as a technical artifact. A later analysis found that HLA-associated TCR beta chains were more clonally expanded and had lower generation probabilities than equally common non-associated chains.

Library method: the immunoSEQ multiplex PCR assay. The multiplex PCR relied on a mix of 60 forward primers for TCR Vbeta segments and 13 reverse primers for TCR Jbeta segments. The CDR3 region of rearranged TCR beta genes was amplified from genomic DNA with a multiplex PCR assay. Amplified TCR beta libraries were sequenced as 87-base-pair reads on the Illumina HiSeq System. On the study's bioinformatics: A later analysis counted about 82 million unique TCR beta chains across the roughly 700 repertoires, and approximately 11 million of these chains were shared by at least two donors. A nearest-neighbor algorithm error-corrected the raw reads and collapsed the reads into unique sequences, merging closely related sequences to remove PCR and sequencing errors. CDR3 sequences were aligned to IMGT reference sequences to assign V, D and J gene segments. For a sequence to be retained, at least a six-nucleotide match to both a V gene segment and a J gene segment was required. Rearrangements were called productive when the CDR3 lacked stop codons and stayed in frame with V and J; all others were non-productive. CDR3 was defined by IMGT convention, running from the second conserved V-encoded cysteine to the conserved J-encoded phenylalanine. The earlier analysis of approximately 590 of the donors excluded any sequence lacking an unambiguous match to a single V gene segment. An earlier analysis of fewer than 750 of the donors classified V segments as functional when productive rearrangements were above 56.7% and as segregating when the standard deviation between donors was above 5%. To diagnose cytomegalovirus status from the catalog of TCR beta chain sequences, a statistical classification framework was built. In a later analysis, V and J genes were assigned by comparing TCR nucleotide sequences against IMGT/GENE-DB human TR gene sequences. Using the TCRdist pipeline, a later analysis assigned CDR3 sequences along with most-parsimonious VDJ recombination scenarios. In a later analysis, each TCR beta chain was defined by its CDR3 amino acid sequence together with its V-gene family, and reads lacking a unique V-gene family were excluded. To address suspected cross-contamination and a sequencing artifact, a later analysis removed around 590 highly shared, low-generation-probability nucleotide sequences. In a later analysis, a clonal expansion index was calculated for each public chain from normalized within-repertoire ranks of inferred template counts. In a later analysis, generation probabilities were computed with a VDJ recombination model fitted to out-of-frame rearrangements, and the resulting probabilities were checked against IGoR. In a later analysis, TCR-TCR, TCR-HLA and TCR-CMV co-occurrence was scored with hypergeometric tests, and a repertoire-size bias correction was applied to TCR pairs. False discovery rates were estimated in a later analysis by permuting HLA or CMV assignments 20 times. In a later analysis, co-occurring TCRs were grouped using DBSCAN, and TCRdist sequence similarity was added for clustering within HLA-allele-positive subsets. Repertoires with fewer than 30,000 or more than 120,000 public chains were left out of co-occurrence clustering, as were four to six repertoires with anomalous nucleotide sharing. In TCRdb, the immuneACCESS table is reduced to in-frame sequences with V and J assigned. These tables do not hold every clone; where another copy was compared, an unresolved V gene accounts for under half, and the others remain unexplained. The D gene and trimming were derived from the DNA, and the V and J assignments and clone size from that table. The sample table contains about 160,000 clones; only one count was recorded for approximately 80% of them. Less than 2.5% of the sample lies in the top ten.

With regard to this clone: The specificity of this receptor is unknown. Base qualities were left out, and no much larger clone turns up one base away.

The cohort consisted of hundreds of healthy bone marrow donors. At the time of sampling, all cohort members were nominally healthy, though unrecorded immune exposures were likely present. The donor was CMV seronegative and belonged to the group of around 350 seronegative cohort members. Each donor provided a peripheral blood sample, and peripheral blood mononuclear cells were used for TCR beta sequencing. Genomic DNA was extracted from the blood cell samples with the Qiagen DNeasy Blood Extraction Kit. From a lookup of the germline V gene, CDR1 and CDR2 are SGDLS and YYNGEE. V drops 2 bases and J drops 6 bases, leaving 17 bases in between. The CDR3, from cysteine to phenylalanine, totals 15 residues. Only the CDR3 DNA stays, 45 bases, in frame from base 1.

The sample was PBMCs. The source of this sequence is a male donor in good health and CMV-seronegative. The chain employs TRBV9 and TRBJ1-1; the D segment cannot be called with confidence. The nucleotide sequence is TGTGCCAGCAGCGTTATTCGACACTCAAGCTCTGAAGCTTTCTTT. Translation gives CASSVIRHSSSEAFF.